Listed below are T cell receptor beta chains from one sample, sequenced in a study of T cell repertoires in cytomegalovirus infection. A single record per CDR3 protein comes from TCRdb applying MiXCR to the reads. The sample shows hundreds of thousands of distinct CDR3 sequences, approximately 11% of them seen only once. Sample: PBMCs. The source is a human donor in good health (CMV status not recorded). Some clones in this sample may be carry-over from other donors' samples. Each CDR3 is given with its conserved first and last residue. A D gene is named only where the DNA matches it firmly. The size field is filled for only some rows; it gives once, few, many or a size class.

CDR3 length | clone size | J gene | D gene | V gene | CDR3 DNA | CDR3 protein
16 | many | TRBJ2-1 | TRBD2 | TRBV19 | TGTGCCAGTAGTTCCCGGACTAGCGGGAGACACAATGAGCAGTTCTTC | CASSSRTSGRHNEQFF
18 | few | TRBJ1-5 | . | TRBV10-3 | TGTGCCATCAGTCCAGACAAGAATCCGAGTGGTAGCAATCAGCCCCAGCATTTT | CAISPDKNPSGSNQPQHF
15 | . | TRBJ1-2 | . | TRBV15 | TGTGCCACCAGCATCGAGGGGAGCCCTAACTATGGCTACACCTTC | CATSIEGSPNYGYTF
14 | . | TRBJ1-1 | . | TRBV19 | TGTGCCAGTAGTATCAGAGGGATCGGCACTGAAGCTTTCTTT | CASSIRGIGTEAFF
14 | many | TRBJ2-1 | TRBD2 | TRBV6-1 | TGTGGGACTAGCGGGAGGTCCTCCTACAATGAGCAGTTCTTC | CGTSGRSSYNEQFF
14 | few | TRBJ1-4 | . | TRBV15 | TGTGCCACCAGCTCCGGGGCCGGAGGGGAAAAACTGTTTTTT | CATSSGAGGEKLFF
14 | many | TRBJ1-4 | . | TRBV28 | TGTGCCAGCAGAACGGGGCCAGGCGCGGAAAAACTGTTTTTT | CASRTGPGAEKLFF
17 | few | TRBJ2-1 | . | TRBV20-1 | TGCAGTGCTAGAGATATCGACGCAGGCCTAGGTTACAATGAGCAGTTCTTC | CSARDIDAGLGYNEQFF
11 | few | TRBJ2-7 | . | TRBV19 | TGTGCCAGTAGTGACCGATACGAGCAGTACTTC | CASSDRYEQYF
14 | many | TRBJ1-1 | . | TRBV25-1 | TGTGCCAGCAGTGACGACACGGTGAACACTGAAGCTTTCTTT | CASSDDTVNTEAFF
13 | many | TRBJ2-5 | . | TRBV6-1 | TGTGCCAGCAGTGAAACCGTCGCGGAGACCCAGTACTTC | CASSETVAETQYF
15 | many | TRBJ2-2 | TRBD1 | TRBV28 | TGTGCCAGCAGACCACGCAGGGGGCCTCCCGGGGAGCTGTTTTTT | CASRPRRGPPGELFF
16 | few | TRBJ2-3 | . | TRBV7-9 | TGTGCCAGCAGCGGGCAGGAGGGGCCCACCACAGATACGCAGTATTTT | CASSGQEGPTTDTQYF
18 | many | TRBJ1-3 | . | TRBV6-6 | TGTGCCAGCAGCCAACCGGGTTCTCCCCGGAGCTCTGGAAACACCATATATTTT | CASSQPGSPRSSGNTIYF
13 | many | TRBJ2-5 | TRBD1 | TRBV27 | TGTGCCAGCAACCCGGGACAGGGAGAGACCCAGTACTTC | CASNPGQGETQYF
15 | many | TRBJ1-3 | . | TRBV3-1 | TGTGCCAGCAGCCAAGATTTATCCTCTGGAAACACCATATATTTT | CASSQDLSSGNTIYF
16 | many | TRBJ1-2 | TRBD1 | TRBV28 | TGTGCCAGCAGTTTAGGCGGACAGGCGGTCGGCTATGGCTACACCTTC | CASSLGGQAVGYGYTF
15 | many | TRBJ2-1 | . | TRBV3-1 | TGTGCCAGCAGCCAAGAGACTTTAGTAATCAATGAGCAGTTCTTC | CASSQETLVINEQFF
15 | many | TRBJ2-6 | . | TRBV7-2 | TGTGCCAGCAGAGGTTGGGGCTCTGGGGCCAACGTCCTGACTTTC | CASRGWGSGANVLTF
16 | few | TRBJ2-1 | . | TRBV5-1 | TGCGCCAGCAGCTCCCGAAGGGGGGGGGCGGACAATGAGCAGTTCTTC | CASSSRRGGADNEQFF
13 | many | TRBJ1-5 | . | TRBV12-3/TRBV12-4 | TGTGCCAGCAAACGGGCGACCGATCAGCCCCAGCATTTT | CASKRATDQPQHF
14 | many | TRBJ1-1 | . | TRBV7-2 | TGTGCCAGCAGCCCAGATGGGGGGCAGGCTGAAGCTTTCTTT | CASSPDGGQAEAFF
15 | many | TRBJ1-1 | . | TRBV12-3/TRBV12-4 | TGTGCCAGCAGTTTAAGGAGGGGCGCTGGGCCAGAAGCTTTCTTT | CASSLRRGAGPEAFF
16 | many | TRBJ1-1 | . | TRBV11-2 | TGTGCCAGCAGCCTGGGATCCGGGACACCGAACACTGAAGCTTTCTTT | CASSLGSGTPNTEAFF
16 | few | TRBJ2-5 | . | TRBV27 | TGTGCCAGCAGTTTATCGATCGGGGGCGCAGGGGAGACCCAGTACTTC | CASSLSIGGAGETQYF
17 | many | TRBJ1-3 | TRBD1 | TRBV6-6 | TGTGCCAGCAGTTATTCGGGACAGACGGCCTCTGGAAACACCATATATTTT | CASSYSGQTASGNTIYF
14 | . | TRBJ2-3 | . | TRBV5-1 | TGCGCCAGCAGCTTACAGCCGGGCGGGGATACGCAGTATTTT | CASSLQPGGDTQYF
14 | few | TRBJ2-3 | . | TRBV20-1 | TGCAGTGCTAGTCCGGGACCTAGCACAGATACGCAGTATTTT | CSASPGPSTDTQYF
14 | once | TRBJ2-7 | TRBD2 | TRBV25-1 | TGTGCCGCGCGGGGGGGGCGCAAAAGTTACGAGCAGTACTTC | CAARGGRKSYEQYF
16 | many | TRBJ2-3 | TRBD2 | TRBV7-8 | TGTGCCAGCAGCTTTGTTCCAGCGGGGGTCACAGATACGCAGTATTTT | CASSFVPAGVTDTQYF
14 | many | TRBJ1-2 | TRBD1 | TRBV27 | TGTGCCAGCAGTTTAGGACAGGGTACGATGGGCTACACCTTC | CASSLGQGTMGYTF
16 | few | TRBJ2-1 | TRBD2 | TRBV7-8 | TGTGCCAGCAGCTTAGGGACTAGCGGGAGTGGTGATGAGCAGTTCTTC | CASSLGTSGSGDEQFF
15 | few | TRBJ2-1 | . | TRBV11-2 | TGTGCCAGCAGCTTAGATCTCGGAGGGTACAATGAGCAGTTCTTC | CASSLDLGGYNEQFF
15 | many | TRBJ2-1 | . | TRBV28 | TGTGCCAGCAGCTCCCCCGGGAGCTCCTACAATGAGCAGTTCTTC | CASSSPGSSYNEQFF
15 | many | TRBJ1-5 | TRBD1 | TRBV12-3/TRBV12-4 | TGTGCCAGCAGTCGCCTCACAGGGGGAGATCAGCCCCAGCATTTT | CASSRLTGGDQPQHF
14 | few | TRBJ2-3 | . | TRBV14 | TGTGCCAGCAGCCTCGTTCCCGGGACAACAACGCAGTATTTT | CASSLVPGTTTQYF
16 | few | TRBJ2-5 | TRBD1 | TRBV3-1 | TGTGCCAGCAACCCAACAGGGGGGAGAAGCCAAGAGACCCAGTACTTC | CASNPTGGRSQETQYF
16 | many | TRBJ2-2 | TRBD2 | TRBV7-3 | TGTGCCAGCAGCTTAATGGGACTAGCGAGCACCGGGGAGCTGTTTTTT | CASSLMGLASTGELFF
15 | once | TRBJ1-2 | . | TRBV5-1 | TGCGCCAGCAGCTTGGAGGGGACATTTAGCTATGGCTACACCTTC | CASSLEGTFSYGYTF
14 | many | TRBJ1-5 | . | TRBV4-2 | TGTGCCAGCAGCGATGGAGGCCAATCTCAGCCCCAGCATTTT | CASSDGGQSQPQHF
16 | many | TRBJ2-3 | TRBD1 | TRBV7-9 | TGTGCCAGCAGCGGCCGACAGGGCGCCATTACAGATACGCAGTATTTT | CASSGRQGAITDTQYF
14 | many | TRBJ1-2 | TRBD1 | TRBV12-3/TRBV12-4 | TGTGCCAGCAGTCTCAAAACAGGGGGTGGTGGCTACACCTTC | CASSLKTGGGGYTF
14 | many | TRBJ1-3 | . | TRBV12-3/TRBV12-4 | TGTGCCAGCAGTTTCGGAGGGCTCGGAAACACCATATATTTT | CASSFGGLGNTIYF
14 | few | TRBJ1-1 | . | TRBV6-6 | TGTGCCAGCGGCCTCCCATCAGGGGCGGTTGAAGCTTTCTTT | CASGLPSGAVEAFF
13 | . | TRBJ2-7 | . | TRBV27 | TGTGCCAGCAGTCCCTCCGAGGGCGGAGAGCAGTACTTC | CASSPSEGGEQYF
15 | many | TRBJ1-5 | TRBD1 | TRBV19 | TGTGCCAGTAGTGACCCAGGGGGCCGGAATCAGCCCCAGCATTTT | CASSDPGGRNQPQHF
15 | many | TRBJ2-5 | TRBD2 | TRBV7-8 | TGTGCCAGCAGCCCTCGGGGGGGCGGTGAGGAGACCCAGTACTTC | CASSPRGGGEETQYF
16 | many | TRBJ1-1 | TRBD1 | TRBV5-5 | TGTGCCAGCAGCTTGGGACAGGGAAGGGTGAACACTGAAGCTTTCTTT | CASSLGQGRVNTEAFF
16 | many | TRBJ2-5 | . | TRBV7-3 | TGTGCCAGCAGCCCCGGGACCGCAAACTCCCAAGAGACCCAGTACTTC | CASSPGTANSQETQYF
13 | few | TRBJ2-6 | . | TRBV20-1 | TGCAGTGCTCCTATCTCTGGGGCCAACGTCCTGACTTTC | CSAPISGANVLTF
12 | many | TRBJ2-7 | . | TRBV18 | TGTGCCAGCAGCCAGAGCTCCTACGAGCAGTACTTC | CASSQSSYEQYF
14 | many | TRBJ2-5 | . | TRBV7-9 | TGTGCCAGCAGCTCCCTAGTATCCAAAGAGACCCAGTACTTC | CASSSLVSKETQYF
19 | many | TRBJ2-5 | TRBD2 | TRBV7-2 | TGTGCCAGCAGCTTAGGCGCGCTAGCGGGAGGAGGGGGTCAAGAGACCCAGTACTTC | CASSLGALAGGGGQETQYF
18 | many | TRBJ2-3 | TRBD1 | TRBV11-2 | TGTGCCAGCAGCTTAGTACCGGGACAGGGAATGGTGTCAGATACGCAGTATTTT | CASSLVPGQGMVSDTQYF
14 | many | TRBJ1-5 | TRBD1 | TRBV10-3 | TGTGCCATCAGACCTGACAGGGGCGGTCAGCCCCAGCATTTT | CAIRPDRGGQPQHF
16 | few | TRBJ2-5 | TRBD1 | TRBV2 | TGTGCCAGCAGTGCTTACGGGACAGGGTACCAAGAGACCCAGTACTTC | CASSAYGTGYQETQYF
11 | many | TRBJ2-7 | . | TRBV3-1 | TGTGCCAGCAGCCACGGGGAAGAGCAGTACTTC | CASSHGEEQYF